This TCR beta chain was found in a study of blood T cell repertoires in COVID-19. Under the authors' procedure: From reference gene primer amplification, estimates of nucleated cell counts were derived. The assay was immunoSEQ multiplex PCR, and TCRdb's table has in-frame clones only and misses some. That table furnishes V, J and clone size, whereas the DNA furnished D and trimming. The data hold around 330,000 clones, with approximately 90% observed a single time. In germline, CDR1 is ENHRY, CDR2 SYGVKD. The CDR3 extends over 16 amino acids. The ends were cut back, 1 base at V and 1 base at J, with 10 bases in the middle.

The TCR was taken from a young woman who had recovered from COVID-19. The material sequenced was PBMCs or T cells enriched from blood (not recorded which). The chain recombines TRBV10-3 with TRBJ1-4; D not certain. The CDR3: CAISELGFRTNEKLFF. CDR3 DNA: TGTGCCATCAGTGAGTTGGGCTTTAGAACTAATGAAAAACTGTTTTTT.